Following are 11 T cell receptor beta chains from one sample sequenced in a study of shared clonotypes between healthy human individuals. This table comes from immunoSEQ multiplex PCR, and its TCRdb copy is limited to in-frame clones, with some not included. The sample includes roughly 2,300,000 clones, 85% to 95% of them seen just once. What was sequenced was naive CD4+ T cells from PBMCs. The sample's subset: CD45RA+ positively selected. The receptor set was obtained from a man aged 18 to 30 in good health. Some clones in this sample may be carry-over from other donors' samples.

The chain links TRBV10-3 to TRBJ2-1, with D possibly TRBD1 on 5 matching bases. V shed 5 bases and J shed 0 bases, with 17 bases lying between them. The CDR3 is 17 residues long. Per the germline V gene, CDR1 is ENHRY and CDR2 is SYGVKD. DNA for the CDR3: TGTGCCATCAGTCCAACCCAGGGCGGAAGCTCCTACAATGAGCAGTTCTTC. Its protein is CAISPTQGGSSYNEQFF.

The chain links TRBV7-3 to TRBJ2-3, with D maybe TRBD2 (6 bases). The V end was cut by 1 base, the J end by 4 bases, with 15 bases between. Germline assignment: CDR1 SGHTA and CDR2 FQGTGA. The CDR3 is made up of 16 amino acids. In DNA, the CDR3 is TGTGCCAGCAGCTTAAATGTCCCGGGAGTCGCAGATACGCAGTATTTT. Its protein is CASSLNVPGVADTQYF.

This clone was picked up one time. The sample contains more than one DNA sequence encoding this CDR3. This rearrangement joins TRBV5-1 to TRBJ2-2, with D perhaps matching TRBD2 (6 bases). This CDR3 is built from 14 residues. V dropped 0 bases and J dropped 5 bases, with 8 bases sitting between them. The germline CDR1 and CDR2 sequences are SGHRS and YFSETQ. CDR3 DNA: TGCGCCAGCAGCTTGGACGGAGGGACCGGGGAGCTGTTTTTT. It specifies CASSLDGGTGELFF. The full variable domain, completed using reference TRBV5-1 and TRBJ2-2, is KAGVTQTPRYLIKTRGQQVTLSCSPISGHRSVSWYQQTPGQGLQFLFEYFSETQRNKGNFPGRFSGRQFSNSRSEMNVSTLELGDSALYLCASSLDGGTGELFFGEGSRLTVL.

The chain couples TRBV28 to TRBJ1-1; possible D gene TRBD1, 5 bases. Germline V CDR1 and CDR2: MDHEN, SYDVKM. The CDR3 covers 15 residues. Trimming removed 2 bases from V and 4 bases from J, with 14 bases in between. DNA for the CDR3: TGTGCCAGCAGTTTAGTAGGAGGGGTTTCCACTGAAGCTTTCTTT. It translates to CASSLVGGVSTEAFF. Combining the CDR3 with reference TRBV28 and TRBJ1-1 gives the whole variable domain DVKVTQSSRYLVKRTGEKVFLECVQDMDHENMFWYRQDPGLGLRLIYFSYDVKMKEKGDIPEGYSVSREKKERFSLILESASTNQTSMYLCASSLVGGVSTEAFFGQGTRLTVV.

This clone has more than one count but fewer than ten. V is TRBV28 and J is TRBJ1-1; D ambiguous. Per germline, CDR1 MDHEN and CDR2 SYDVKM. This CDR3 has 11 amino acids. V was pared by 8 bases and J by 1 base, with 5 bases between. For the CDR3, the DNA is TGTGCCAGCGCGGAGAACACTGAAGCTTTCTTT. This sequence encodes CASAENTEAFF.

This rearrangement joins TRBV10-2 to TRBJ2-1; 10 nucleotides line up with TRBD2. CDR1 is WSHSY and CDR2 is SAAADI in the germline V gene. The V and J ends lost 6 bases and 6 bases, in that order; junction bases with no gene match: 11. This CDR3 contains 16 residues. CDR3 region: CASSSLLAGVSNEQFF. The CDR3 DNA is TGCGCCAGCAGCTCGCTCCTAGCGGGAGTAAGCAATGAGCAGTTCTTC.

The chain combines TRBV5-1 with TRBJ2-1; 12 bases fit TRBD2. The germline V gene encodes CDR1 SGHRS and CDR2 YFSETQ. V shed 4 bases, J shed 8 bases, and the junction held 4 bases outside the gene matches. The CDR3 has 14 amino acids. The CDR3 nucleotides read TGCGCCAGCAGCCCGACTAGCGGGAGTGATGAGCAGTTCTTC. Encoded protein: CASSPTSGSDEQFF.

The rearrangement joins TRBV12-5 to TRBJ2-6; D remains unclear. V shed 4 bases and J shed 1 base, with 17 bases lying between them. Germline V lookup: CDR1 LGHNT, CDR2 FRNRAP. The CDR3 extends over 18 amino acids. The CDR3 nucleotides are TGTGCTAGTGGTTCCACCACCCCCTTAGGGTCTGGGGCCAACGTCCTGACTTTC. Translating it yields CASGSTTPLGSGANVLTF.

The chain carries TRBV7-8 and TRBJ2-1, with no clear D. CDR1 is SGHVS, CDR2 FQNEAQ, per germline. The CDR3 runs to 16 residues. V lost 0 bases and J lost 0, with 9 bases in between. The CDR3 sequence is CASSLAWLHSYNEQFF. CDR3 nucleotides: TGTGCCAGCAGCTTAGCTTGGCTCCACTCCTACAATGAGCAGTTCTTC.

The rearrangement links TRBV4-3 to TRBJ2-1; TRBD2 matches 8 bases. From germline, CDR1 is LGHNA and CDR2 YSLEER. After removal of 0 bases from V and 4 bases from J, the junction contained 11 bases not matched to a gene. The CDR3 is 18 amino acids. CDR3 nucleotides: TGCGCCAGCAGCCAAGACCCCTGGCGGGAGGTCTCTTACAATGAGCAGTTCTTC. This gives the protein CASSQDPWREVSYNEQFF.

The V call is TRBV2, the J call TRBJ1-2; unclear D gene. The CDR3 spans 14 residues. The germline gives CDR1 SNHLY, CDR2 FYNNEI. Trimming stripped 3 bases from V and 6 bases from J, with 14 bases between. CDR3 bases: TGTGCCAGCAGTGAGGGCAATAGGATGGATGGCTACACCTTC. It translates to CASSEGNRMDGYTF.